These 16 T cell receptor beta chains came from one sample sequenced in a study of blood T cell repertoires in COVID-19 (dated by TCRdb to the early 2020s). Receptor libraries were prepared by the immunoSEQ multiplex PCR assay. Drawn from immuneACCESS, this table holds only the in-frame rearrangements with V and J called that TCRdb kept. Clones are partly lost; checked studies trace under half to an unresolved V gene and leave the rest unexplained. The sample yields under 300,000 clones; roughly 85% were counted once. About 4.5% of the sample is taken by the ten largest. The sample was peripheral blood. The receptors stem from a man aged 55 to 70 who had recovered from COVID-19.

The rearrangement links TRBV7-3 to TRBJ2-2; 9 nucleotides match TRBD1. The CDR3 runs to 16 residues. Germline V gives CDR1 SGHTA, CDR2 FQGTGA. V was clipped by 5 bases and J by 1 base; unmatched bases: 5. The CDR3: CASSTQGAMNTGELFF. CDR3 in DNA: TGTGCCAGCAGCACACAGGGGGCCATGAACACCGGGGAGCTGTTTTTT.

This CDR3 is CASSQAPQGGSYEQYF. CDR3 coding DNA: TGCGCCAGCAGCCAAGCCCCCCAGGGAGGGAGCTACGAGCAGTACTTC. This rearrangement joins TRBV4-1 to TRBJ2-7; 7 nucleotides line up with TRBD2. This CDR3 contains 16 residues. V was clipped by 1 base and J by 3 bases; unmatched bases: 9. Looked up from germline, CDR1 is MGHRA and CDR2 is YSYEKL.

The chain recombines TRBV12-3 or TRBV12-4 with TRBJ1-6, with D tentatively TRBD1 (6 bases). V was cut by 5 bases and J by 10 bases, with 12 bases left in between. The CDR3 is 13 residues long. This CDR3 reads CASSQQGGSPLHF. The CDR3 DNA reads as TGTGCCAGCAGTCAACAGGGAGGGTCACCCCTCCACTTT.

J is TRBJ2-7 and V is TRBV9; weak D call: TRBD2 (6 bases). Germline V lookup: CDR1 SGDLS, CDR2 YYNGEE. The V and J ends lost 2 bases and 3 bases respectively, with 18 bases between them. There are 16 residues in the CDR3. CDR3 bases: TGTGCCAGCAGCGTGGGCGGCGGGACTGGACTCTACGAGCAGTACTTC. Translated: CASSVGGGTGLYEQYF.

The CDR3 reads CASSLERGLAIGETQYF. CDR3 in DNA: TGTGCCAGCAGCTTAGAACGGGGACTAGCGATAGGAGAGACCCAGTACTTC. The J gene is TRBJ2-5, the V gene TRBV11-2; 10 bases map to TRBD2. V shed 0 bases and J 4 bases; nucleotides not matched to a gene: 8. CDR3 length: 17 residues. Germline CDR1 is SGHAT and CDR2 is FQNNGV.

V and J are TRBV7-2 and TRBJ2-5; D not resolved. Trimming stripped 1 base from V and 1 base from J, with 10 bases between. There are 15 residues in the CDR3. CDR1 and CDR2 from the germline V gene are SGHTA and FQGNSA. The CDR3 DNA reads TGTGCCAGCAGCTTAGTCGGAGCTAGCCAAGAGACCCAGTACTTC. Protein product: CASSLVGASQETQYF.

The chain couples TRBV9 to TRBJ2-3, with 9 bases identical to TRBD2. The CDR3 contains 19 residues. Unmatched junction bases numbered 11, after V lost 0 bases and J lost 0 bases. Germline V gene sequence: CDR1 SGDLS, CDR2 YYNGEE. In DNA, the CDR3 is TGTGCCAGCAGCGTAGCAGCGGGGGGTTTCACGTCTAGCACAGATACGCAGTATTTT. It specifies CASSVAAGGFTSSTDTQYF.

The gene calls are TRBV4-2 and TRBJ2-3, with D perhaps TRBD2 (5 bases). Germline V lookup: CDR1 LGHNA, CDR2 YNFKEQ. This CDR3 spans 18 amino acids. The germline V and J ends were trimmed by 0 bases and 2 bases, with 18 bases remaining between them. Written as DNA, the CDR3 is TGTGCCAGCAGCCAAGACCCCCCTCACAGCGGACTCACAGATACGCAGTATTTT. Amino acids: CASSQDPPHSGLTDTQYF.

This sequence joins TRBV7-9 and TRBJ2-4; D might be TRBD2 (5 bases). Germline CDR1 is SEHNR and CDR2 is FQNEAQ (reference sequence). V lost 1 base and J lost 6, with 13 bases in between. The CDR3 has 15 amino acids. CDR3 residues: CASSLEGATLNIQYF. The CDR3, as DNA: TGTGCCAGCAGCTTAGAGGGAGCGACGCTAAACATTCAGTACTTC.

The genes are TRBV6-5 and TRBJ2-7; 9 bases line up with TRBD1. Per germline, CDR1 MNHEY and CDR2 SVGAGI. Trimming cost V 0 bases and J 2 bases; bases outside gene matches: 2. The CDR3 is made up of 15 amino acids. The CDR3 loop is CASSYSRQGAYEQYF. The CDR3 DNA follows: TGTGCCAGCAGTTACTCCCGACAGGGGGCCTACGAGCAGTACTTC.

This clone was recorded a few times. This sequence joins TRBV7-3 and TRBJ2-2; 13 bases agree with TRBD2. The V gene end was trimmed by 5 bases and the J gene end by 7 bases; junction bases not matched to a gene: 7. CDR1 is SGHTA and CDR2 is FQGTGA in the germline V gene. This CDR3 spans 16 amino acids. CDR3 DNA: TGTGCCAGCAGCAGACTAGCGGGGGGCGTTAGCGGGGAGCTGTTTTTT. It specifies CASSRLAGGVSGELFF.

The V and J genes are TRBV6-5 and TRBJ2-5; no clear D. The CDR3 is made up of 13 amino acids. CDR1 and CDR2 (germline): MNHEY, SVGAGI. V was cut by 6 bases and J by 6 bases, with 14 bases left in between. The CDR3 loop reads CASRPTLLQTQYF. The CDR3 DNA reads TGTGCCAGCAGACCTACCCTCCTCCAGACCCAGTACTTC.

As concerns this clone: The sample has other DNA sequences that encode this CDR3 too. This chain links TRBV5-1 with TRBJ2-3; tentatively, D is TRBD2 (5 bases). The ends were cut back, 1 base at V and 1 base at J, with 10 bases in the middle. The CDR3 is 15 amino acids. CDR1 is SGHRS, CDR2 YFSETQ, per germline. The CDR3 nucleotides are TGCGCCAGCAGCTTGCGGGGTATGGGCACAGATACGCAGTATTTT. Translation gives CASSLRGMGTDTQYF.

V usage is TRBV28 and J usage is TRBJ1-2; 7 bases are a match to TRBD1. V dropped 6 bases and J dropped 5; count of bases not matched to a gene: 9. The CDR3 is made up of 14 amino acids. The germline V gene has CDR1 MDHEN and CDR2 SYDVKM. CDR3 in DNA: TGTGCCAGCAGAACGACAGGGAGAGGATATGGCTACACCTTC. Protein: CASRTTGRGYGYTF.

The V call is TRBV30, the J call TRBJ1-1, with 11 bases fitting TRBD1. The germline gives CDR1 GTSNPN, CDR2 SVGIG (reference sequence). The ends lost 0 bases at V and 5 bases at J; junction bases unmatched: 5. This CDR3 comprises 15 residues. The CDR3 DNA reads TGTGCCTGGAGTGTTTACGGGACAGGGGGGACTGAAGCTTTCTTT. Translation gives CAWSVYGTGGTEAFF.

V gene TRBV11-2 combines with J gene TRBJ2-1; no definite D call. Germline CDR1 and CDR2: SGHAT and FQNNGV. Trimming took 4 bases from V and 5 from J, leaving 18 bases between them. This CDR3 contains 16 residues. CDR3 nucleotides: TGTGCCAGCAGCTCAAACCGGAAGACTCTTCACAATGAGCAGTTCTTC. It specifies CASSSNRKTLHNEQFF.